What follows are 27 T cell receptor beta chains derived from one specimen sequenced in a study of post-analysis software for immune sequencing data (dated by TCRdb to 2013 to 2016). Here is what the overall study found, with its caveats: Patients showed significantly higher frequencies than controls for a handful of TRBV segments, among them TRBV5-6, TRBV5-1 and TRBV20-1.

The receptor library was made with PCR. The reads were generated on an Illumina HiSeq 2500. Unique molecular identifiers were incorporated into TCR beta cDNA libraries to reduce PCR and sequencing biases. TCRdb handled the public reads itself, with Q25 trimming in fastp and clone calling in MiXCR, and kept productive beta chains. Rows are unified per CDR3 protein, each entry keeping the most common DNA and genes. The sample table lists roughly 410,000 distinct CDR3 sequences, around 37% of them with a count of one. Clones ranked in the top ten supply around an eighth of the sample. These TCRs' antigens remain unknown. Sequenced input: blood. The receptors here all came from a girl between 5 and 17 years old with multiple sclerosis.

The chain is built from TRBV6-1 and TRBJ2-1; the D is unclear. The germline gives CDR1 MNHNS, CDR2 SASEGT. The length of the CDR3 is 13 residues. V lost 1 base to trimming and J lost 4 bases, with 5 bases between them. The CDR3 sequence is CASSEVLYNEQFF. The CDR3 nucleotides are TGTGCCAGCAGTGAAGTGTTATACAATGAGCAGTTCTTC.

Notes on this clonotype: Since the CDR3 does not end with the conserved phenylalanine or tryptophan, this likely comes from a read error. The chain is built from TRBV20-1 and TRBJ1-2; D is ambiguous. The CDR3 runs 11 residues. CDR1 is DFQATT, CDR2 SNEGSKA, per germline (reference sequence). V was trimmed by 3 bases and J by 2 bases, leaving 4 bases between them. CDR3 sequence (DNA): TGCAGTGCTAGGGACAACTATGGCTACACCTGC. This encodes CSARDNYGYTC.

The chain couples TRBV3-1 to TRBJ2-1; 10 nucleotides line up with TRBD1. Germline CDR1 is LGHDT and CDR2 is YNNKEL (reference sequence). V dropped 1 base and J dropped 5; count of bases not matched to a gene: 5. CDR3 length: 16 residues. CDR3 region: CASSQGTGGSNNEQFF. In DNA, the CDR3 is TGTGCCAGCAGCCAAGGGACAGGGGGATCAAACAATGAGCAGTTCTTC.

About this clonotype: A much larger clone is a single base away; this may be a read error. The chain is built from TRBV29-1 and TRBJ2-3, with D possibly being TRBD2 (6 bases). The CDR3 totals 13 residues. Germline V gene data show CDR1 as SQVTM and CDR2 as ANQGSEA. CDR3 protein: CSVLSGYTDAQYF. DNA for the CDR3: TGCAGCGTCTTGAGCGGGTACACAGATGCGCAGTATTTT.

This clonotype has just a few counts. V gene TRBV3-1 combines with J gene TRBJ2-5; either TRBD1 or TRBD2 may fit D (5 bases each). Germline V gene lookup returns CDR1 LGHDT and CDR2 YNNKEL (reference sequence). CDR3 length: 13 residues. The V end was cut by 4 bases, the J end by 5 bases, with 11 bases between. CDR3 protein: CASSRPEGETQYF. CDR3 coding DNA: TGTGCCAGCAGCCGCCCCGAGGGGGAGACCCAGTACTTC.

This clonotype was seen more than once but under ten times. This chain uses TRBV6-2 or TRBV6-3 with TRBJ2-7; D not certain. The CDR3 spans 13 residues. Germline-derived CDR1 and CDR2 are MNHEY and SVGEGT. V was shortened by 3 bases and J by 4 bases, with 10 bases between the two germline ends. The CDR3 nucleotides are TGTGCCAGCAGTTATGGGGTGTTTTACGAGCAGTACTTC. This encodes CASSYGVFYEQYF.

In nucleotides, the CDR3 is TGTGCCAGCAGCCCCTTCGACAGCGCCCGTCGAGACCAAGAGACCCAGTACTTC. It codes for CASSPFDSARRDQETQYF. V is TRBV14 and J is TRBJ2-5, with TRBD1 as a possible D gene (5 bases). The ends were cut back, 4 bases at V and 0 bases at J, with 21 bases in the middle. The CDR3 contains 18 residues. The germline V gene encodes CDR1 SGHDN and CDR2 FVKESK.

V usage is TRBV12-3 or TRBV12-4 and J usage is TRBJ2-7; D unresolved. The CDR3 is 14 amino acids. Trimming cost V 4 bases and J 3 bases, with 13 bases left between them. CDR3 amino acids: CASSYYGPHYEQYF. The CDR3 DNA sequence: TGTGCCAGCAGTTACTACGGTCCCCACTACGAGCAGTACTTC.

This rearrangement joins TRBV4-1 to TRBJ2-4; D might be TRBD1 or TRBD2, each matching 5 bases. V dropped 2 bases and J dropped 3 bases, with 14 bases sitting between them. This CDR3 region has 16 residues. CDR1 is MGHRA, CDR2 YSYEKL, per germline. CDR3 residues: CASSQPDKEGKNIQYF. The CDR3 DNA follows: TGCGCCAGCAGCCAACCGGACAAAGAGGGCAAAAACATTCAGTACTTC.

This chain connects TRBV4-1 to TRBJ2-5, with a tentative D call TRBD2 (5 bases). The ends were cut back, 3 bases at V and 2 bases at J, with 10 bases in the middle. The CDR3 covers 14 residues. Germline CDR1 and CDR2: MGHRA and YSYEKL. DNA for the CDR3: TGCGCCAGCAGCCATCGACTATTTCAAGAGACCCAGTACTTC. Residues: CASSHRLFQETQYF.

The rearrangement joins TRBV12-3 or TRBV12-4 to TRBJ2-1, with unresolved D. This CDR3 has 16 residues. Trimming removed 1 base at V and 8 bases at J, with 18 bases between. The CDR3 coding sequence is TGTGCCAGCAGTTTAGGAACACCTCTCCCCGGGCATGAGCAGTTCTTC. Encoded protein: CASSLGTPLPGHEQFF.

The CDR3 DNA is TGTGCCAGCAGCCCTATGGGGGGAAATCAGCCCCAGCATTTT. Translated, it gives CASSPMGGNQPQHF. The V and J genes are TRBV6-5 and TRBJ1-5; D is possibly TRBD1 (5 bases). V dropped 6 bases and J dropped 4 bases, with 13 bases sitting between them. In germline, CDR1 is MNHEY, CDR2 SVGAGI. This CDR3 has 14 amino acids.

DNA for the CDR3: TGCGCCAGCAGCCAAGGTAGCGGGGCGTACGAGCAGTACTTC. Translating it yields CASSQGSGAYEQYF. V is TRBV4-1 and J is TRBJ2-7; TRBD2 matches 8 bases. Germline CDR1 is MGHRA and CDR2 is YSYEKL. The CDR3 contains 14 residues. V shed 1 base and J 4 bases; nucleotides not matched to a gene: 3.

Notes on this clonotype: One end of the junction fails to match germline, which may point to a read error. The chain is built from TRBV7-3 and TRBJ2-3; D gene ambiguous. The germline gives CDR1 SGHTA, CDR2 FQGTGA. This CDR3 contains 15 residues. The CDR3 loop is CASSPESPRTDTRYF. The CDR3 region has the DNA TGTGCCAGCAGTCCCGAAAGTCCACGCACAGATACGCGGTATTTT.

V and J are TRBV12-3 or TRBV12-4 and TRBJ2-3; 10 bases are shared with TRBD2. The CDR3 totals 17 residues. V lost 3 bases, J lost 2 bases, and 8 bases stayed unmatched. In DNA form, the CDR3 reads TGTGCCAGCAGTTTGGCTAGCGGGGGCCCGGCCACAGATACGCAGTATTTT. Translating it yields CASSLASGGPATDTQYF.

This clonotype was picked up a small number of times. For the CDR3, the DNA is TGTGCCAGCAGTCCCGGACTAGCGGGGGCGAAGACCCAGTACTTC. It is translated as CASSPGLAGAKTQYF. The chain recombines TRBV27 with TRBJ2-5; 13 nucleotides align to TRBD2. The junction had 6 bases not matched to a gene; V was cut back by 5 bases and J by 6 bases. The CDR3 loop spans 15 amino acids. CDR1 is MNHEY and CDR2 is SMNVEV in the germline V gene (reference sequence).

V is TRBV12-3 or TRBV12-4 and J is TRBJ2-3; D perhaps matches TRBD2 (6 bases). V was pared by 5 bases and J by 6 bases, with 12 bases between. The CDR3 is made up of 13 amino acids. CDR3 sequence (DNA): TGTGCCAGCAGTGGAGGGTCCGGGGATACGCAGTATTTT. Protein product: CASSGGSGDTQYF.

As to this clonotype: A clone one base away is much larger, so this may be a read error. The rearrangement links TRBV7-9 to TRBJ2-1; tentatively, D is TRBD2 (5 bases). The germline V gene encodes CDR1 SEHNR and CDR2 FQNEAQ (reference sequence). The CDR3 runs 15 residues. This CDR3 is CASNLSGRINNEQFF. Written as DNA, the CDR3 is TGTGCCAGCAACTTAAGCGGCCGTATTAACAATGAGCAGTTCTTC.

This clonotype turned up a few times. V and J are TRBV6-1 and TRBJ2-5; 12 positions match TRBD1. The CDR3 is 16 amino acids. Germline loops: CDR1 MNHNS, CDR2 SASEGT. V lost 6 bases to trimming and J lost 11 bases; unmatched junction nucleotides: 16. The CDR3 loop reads CASSLPTGQGAWEQYF. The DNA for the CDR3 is TGTGCCAGCAGCCTCCCAACGGGACAGGGGGCGTGGGAGCAGTACTTC.

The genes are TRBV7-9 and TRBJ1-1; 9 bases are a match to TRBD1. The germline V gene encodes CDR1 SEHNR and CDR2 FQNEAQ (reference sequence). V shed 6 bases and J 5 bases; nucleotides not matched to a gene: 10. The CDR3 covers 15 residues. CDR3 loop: CASSFTGGARTEAFF. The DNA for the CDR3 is TGTGCCAGCAGTTTTACAGGGGGCGCGAGGACTGAAGCTTTCTTT.

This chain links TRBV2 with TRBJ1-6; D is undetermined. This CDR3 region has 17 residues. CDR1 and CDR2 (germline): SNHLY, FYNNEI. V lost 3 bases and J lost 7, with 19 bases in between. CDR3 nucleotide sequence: TGTGCCAGCAGTGACCCAACCCAGAGCCTTTTGAATTCACCCCTCCACTTT. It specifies CASSDPTQSLLNSPLHF. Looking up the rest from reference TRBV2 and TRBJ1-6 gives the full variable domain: EPEVTQTPSHQVTQMGQEVILRCVPISNHLYFYWYRQILGQKVEFLVSFYNNEISEKSEIFDDQFSVERPDGSNFTLKIRSTKLEDSAMYFCASSDPTQSLLNSPLHFGNGTRLTVT.

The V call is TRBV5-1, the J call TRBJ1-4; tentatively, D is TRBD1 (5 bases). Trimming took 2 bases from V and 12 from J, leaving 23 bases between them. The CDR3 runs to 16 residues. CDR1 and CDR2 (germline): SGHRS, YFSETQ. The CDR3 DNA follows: TGCGCCAGCAGCTTATCCTCGACAGCTTTGGGGGAAGAACTGTTTTTT. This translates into CASSLSSTALGEELFF.

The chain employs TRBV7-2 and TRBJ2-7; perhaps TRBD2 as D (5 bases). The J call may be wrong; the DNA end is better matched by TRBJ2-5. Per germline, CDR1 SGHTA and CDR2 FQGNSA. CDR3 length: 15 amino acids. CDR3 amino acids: CASSPEPLGGETQYF. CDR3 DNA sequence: TGTGCCAGCAGCCCAGAGCCCCTAGGAGGAGAGACCCAGTACTTC.

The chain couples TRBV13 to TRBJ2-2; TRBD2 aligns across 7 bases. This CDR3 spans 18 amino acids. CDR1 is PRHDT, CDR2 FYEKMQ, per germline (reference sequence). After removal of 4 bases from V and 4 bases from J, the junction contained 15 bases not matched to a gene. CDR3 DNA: TGTGCCAGCAGCTCGACTACCCAAAGACTAGCAGGCACCGGGGAGCTGTTTTTT. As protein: CASSSTTQRLAGTGELFF.

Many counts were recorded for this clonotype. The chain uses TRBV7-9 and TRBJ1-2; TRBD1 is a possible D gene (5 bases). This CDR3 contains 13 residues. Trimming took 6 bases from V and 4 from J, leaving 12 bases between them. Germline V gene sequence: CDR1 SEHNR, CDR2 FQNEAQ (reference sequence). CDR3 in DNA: TGTGCCAGCAGTCCCGGGGGGGTCTATGGCTACACCTTC. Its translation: CASSPGGVYGYTF.

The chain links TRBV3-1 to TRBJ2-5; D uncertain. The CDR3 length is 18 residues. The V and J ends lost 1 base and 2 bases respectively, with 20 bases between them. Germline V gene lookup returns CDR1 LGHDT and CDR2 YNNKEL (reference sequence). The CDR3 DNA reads TGTGCCAGCAGCCAAGGTAGGATGGTGAAGAGGATTCAAGAGACCCAGTACTTC. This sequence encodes CASSQGRMVKRIQETQYF.

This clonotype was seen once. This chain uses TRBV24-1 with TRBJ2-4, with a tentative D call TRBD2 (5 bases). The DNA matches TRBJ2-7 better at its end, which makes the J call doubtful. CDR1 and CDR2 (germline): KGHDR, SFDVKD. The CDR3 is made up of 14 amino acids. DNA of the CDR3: TGTGCCACCAGTGATTTGGATCGGGGATACGAGCAGTACTTC. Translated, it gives CATSDLDRGYEQYF.